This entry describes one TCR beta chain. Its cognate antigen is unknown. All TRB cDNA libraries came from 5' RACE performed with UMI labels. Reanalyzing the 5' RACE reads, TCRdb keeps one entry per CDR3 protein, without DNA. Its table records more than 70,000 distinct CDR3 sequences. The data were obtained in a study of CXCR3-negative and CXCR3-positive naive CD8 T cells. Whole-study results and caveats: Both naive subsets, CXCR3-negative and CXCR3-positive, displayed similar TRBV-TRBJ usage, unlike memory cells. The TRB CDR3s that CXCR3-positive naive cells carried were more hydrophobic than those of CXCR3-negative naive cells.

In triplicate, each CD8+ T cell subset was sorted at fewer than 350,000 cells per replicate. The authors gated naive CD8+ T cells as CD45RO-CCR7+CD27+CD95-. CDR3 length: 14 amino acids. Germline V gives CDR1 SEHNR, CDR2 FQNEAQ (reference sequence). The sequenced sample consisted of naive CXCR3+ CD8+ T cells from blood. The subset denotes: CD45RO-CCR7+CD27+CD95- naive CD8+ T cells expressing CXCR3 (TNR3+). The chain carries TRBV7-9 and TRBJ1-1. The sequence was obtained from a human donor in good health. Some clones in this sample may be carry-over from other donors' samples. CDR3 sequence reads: CASSLARERAEAFF.